These 32 T cell receptor beta chains were sequenced from one sample in a study of T cell responses to AZD1222 COVID-19 vaccine. Sequencing was performed with immunoSEQ multiplex PCR; in TCRdb, only in-frame clones are kept and a portion is missing. The sample carries about 160,000 clones, about nine tenths recorded once. This sample comprised peripheral blood, obtained on day 0 of AZD1222 vaccination. The receptor source for this set is an adult in good health.

The chain employs TRBV19 and TRBJ2-5; 7 bases agree with TRBD2. Germline assignment: CDR1 LNHDA and CDR2 SQIVND (reference sequence). This CDR3 is built from 16 residues. The ends lost 3 bases at V and 1 base at J; junction bases unmatched: 8. The CDR3 loop reads CASSMGASGSQETQYF. CDR3 sequence (DNA): TGTGCCAGTAGTATGGGCGCTAGCGGAAGCCAAGAGACCCAGTACTTC.

The chain carries TRBV28 and TRBJ1-2, with D possibly TRBD1 on 5 matching bases. The CDR3 consists of 12 residues. Germline-derived CDR1 and CDR2 are MDHEN and SYDVKM. Trimming cost V 11 bases and J 2 bases, with 12 bases left between them. The CDR3 protein is CAGQGLNYGYTF. The DNA of the CDR3 is TGTGCCGGGCAGGGCCTAAACTATGGCTACACCTTC.

The chain couples TRBV15 to TRBJ1-4; possible D gene TRBD1, 6 bases. This CDR3 has 14 residues. V was shortened by 1 base and J by 8 bases, with 11 bases between the two germline ends. The germline V gene encodes CDR1 LNHNV and CDR2 YYDKDF (reference sequence). The CDR3 coding sequence is TGTGCCACCAGCAGAGGGCAGGGGAGGGAAAAACTGTTTTTT. It translates to CATSRGQGREKLFF.

The chain links TRBV7-3 to TRBJ2-1; 13 bases line up with TRBD2. Looked up from germline, CDR1 is SGHTA and CDR2 is FQGTGA. CDR3 length: 18 amino acids. V shed 2 bases, J shed 4 bases, and the junction held 8 bases outside the gene matches. CDR3 sequence reads: CASSLQSALAGGYNEQFF. CDR3 coding DNA: TGTGCCAGCAGCTTACAGAGCGCACTAGCGGGAGGGTACAATGAGCAGTTCTTC.

This chain joins TRBV15 and TRBJ1-4; D is possibly TRBD1 (6 bases). V was pared by 4 bases and J by 8 bases, with 11 bases between. This CDR3 is 13 amino acids long. CDR1 and CDR2 from the germline V gene are LNHNV and YYDKDF (reference sequence). CDR3 sequence: CATSKTGDEKLFF. The CDR3 coding sequence is TGTGCCACCAGCAAGACAGGTGACGAAAAACTGTTTTTT.

The J gene is TRBJ2-7, the V gene TRBV5-1, with 9 bases aligning to TRBD1. CDR3 length: 14 residues. Per the germline V gene, CDR1 is SGHRS and CDR2 is YFSETQ. J gave up 7 bases and V 3 bases, and 8 bases lay outside the gene matches. The CDR3 coding sequence is TGCGCCAGCAGCTCAGGACAGGGGCCCTTGGAGCAGTACTTC. This encodes CASSSGQGPLEQYF. The full variable domain, rest sourced from reference TRBV5-1 and TRBJ2-7, is KAGVTQTPRYLIKTRGQQVTLSCSPISGHRSVSWYQQTPGQGLQFLFEYFSETQRNKGNFPGRFSGRQFSNSRSEMNVSTLELGDSALYLCASSSGQGPLEQYFGPGTRLTVT.

The chain has TRBV19 and TRBJ1-3, with TRBD1 matching 7 bases. The CDR3 runs to 16 residues. Trimming took 4 bases from V and 0 from J; bases not matched to a gene: 6. CDR1 and CDR2 (germline): LNHDA, SQIVND (reference sequence). This CDR3 is CASSTRDSNSGNTIYF. The CDR3 DNA reads TGTGCCAGTAGTACCCGGGACAGCAACTCTGGAAACACCATATATTTT.

The chain couples TRBV7-9 to TRBJ2-5; D is perhaps TRBD1 or TRBD2 (5 bases each). There are 13 residues in the CDR3. Germline V lookup: CDR1 SEHNR, CDR2 FQNEAQ (reference sequence). V lost 5 bases to trimming and J lost 5 bases, with 12 bases between them. The CDR3 loop is CASSHGTTETQYF. The CDR3 region has the DNA TGTGCCAGCAGCCACGGGACGACGGAGACCCAGTACTTC. Using reference TRBV7-9 and TRBJ2-5 for the parts outside the CDR3, the full variable domain is DTGVSQNPRHKITKRGQNVTFRCDPISEHNRLYWYRQTLGQGPEFLTYFQNEAQLEKSRLLSDRFSAERPKGSFSTLEIQRTEQGDSAMYLCASSHGTTETQYFGPGTRLLVL.

The CDR3 nucleotides are TGCGCCAGCCGCCCCCCAGGGACAGATACGCAGTATTTT. Protein product: CASRPPGTDTQYF. The chain couples TRBV5-1 to TRBJ2-3, with D maybe TRBD1 (5 bases). The CDR3 covers 13 residues. Trimming took off 7 bases at V and 3 bases at J, with 12 bases between the two ends. Germline V gene lookup returns CDR1 SGHRS and CDR2 YFSETQ. The full variable domain, completed using reference TRBV5-1 and TRBJ2-3, is KAGVTQTPRYLIKTRGQQVTLSCSPISGHRSVSWYQQTPGQGLQFLFEYFSETQRNKGNFPGRFSGRQFSNSRSEMNVSTLELGDSALYLCASRPPGTDTQYFGPGTRLTVL.

The chain joins TRBV27 to TRBJ2-1; D gene ambiguous. The germline V gene encodes CDR1 MNHEY and CDR2 SMNVEV (reference sequence). V was pared by 3 bases and J by 7 bases, with 7 bases between. The CDR3 length is 12 residues. The CDR3, as DNA: TGTGCCAGCAGTTTGAGTCTGAATGAGCAGTTCTTC. Amino acid sequence: CASSLSLNEQFF.

The chain has TRBV10-2 and TRBJ2-3; 7 bases are shared with TRBD2. The V and J ends lost 0 bases and 2 bases, in that order; junction bases with no gene match: 5. CDR3 length equals 16 residues. CDR1 and CDR2 (germline): WSHSY, SAAADI. CDR3 sequence: CASSESSSGHTDTQYF. The CDR3 DNA sequence: TGCGCCAGCAGTGAGTCCTCTAGCGGACACACAGATACGCAGTATTTT.

The chain uses TRBV19 and TRBJ2-4, with 8 bases that match TRBD2. CDR3 size: 16 residues. V was pared by 3 bases and J by 3 bases, with 7 bases of the junction left unmatched. In germline, CDR1 is LNHDA, CDR2 SQIVND (reference sequence). The CDR3 DNA reads TGTGCCAGTAGTATCGGGGGCCTAGCGGGCAAAAACATTCAGTACTTC. Its translation is CASSIGGLAGKNIQYF.

This clone turned up a few times. The genes are TRBV18 and TRBJ1-1; TRBD1 matches 9 bases. The germline V gene has CDR1 KGHSH and CDR2 LQKENI. The CDR3 length is 13 residues. V shed 5 bases and J 7 bases; nucleotides not matched to a gene: 5. CDR3 sequence (DNA): TGTGCCAGCTCATTAGGACAGGGGATTGAAGCTTTCTTT. Protein sequence: CASSLGQGIEAFF.

The V and J genes are TRBV19 and TRBJ2-7; perhaps TRBD1 as D (5 bases). Germline assignment: CDR1 LNHDA and CDR2 SQIVND (reference sequence). There are 17 residues in the CDR3. Trimming cost V 3 bases and J 2 bases, with 20 bases left between them. The CDR3: CASSMRRGRAITYEQYF. The CDR3 nucleotides are TGTGCCAGTAGTATGAGGAGAGGCAGGGCGATAACCTACGAGCAGTACTTC.

V gene TRBV4-2 combines with J gene TRBJ1-1, with 7 nucleotides matching TRBD1. V was pared by 3 bases and J by 4 bases, with 8 bases of the junction left unmatched. This CDR3 has 15 amino acids. Germline V gene lookup returns CDR1 LGHNA and CDR2 YNFKEQ. DNA for the CDR3: TGTGCCAGCAGCCACCCGGGACAGCTGGGCACTGAAGCTTTCTTT. As protein: CASSHPGQLGTEAFF.

The rearrangement joins TRBV6-5 to TRBJ1-1; D may be TRBD1 (5 bases). Germline V gene sequence: CDR1 MNHEY, CDR2 SVGAGI. CDR3 length: 11 amino acids. The V and J ends lost 2 bases and 10 bases respectively, with 8 bases between them. CDR3 sequence reads: CASSYLGGAFF. CDR3 bases: TGTGCCAGCAGTTACCTCGGGGGAGCTTTCTTT.

The gene calls are TRBV19 and TRBJ1-2; 8 nucleotides line up with TRBD1. With 3 bases clipped from V and 8 bases from J, the junction kept 5 bases outside the gene matches. The V gene's germline CDR1 is LNHDA and CDR2 SQIVND (reference sequence). The CDR3 is 13 residues long. The CDR3 reads CASSIDRGTGYTF. The CDR3 nucleotides are TGTGCCAGTAGTATTGACAGGGGTACGGGCTACACCTTC.

V is TRBV2 and J is TRBJ1-5, with unresolved D. The CDR3 is 14 amino acids. Germline V gives CDR1 SNHLY, CDR2 FYNNEI. The germline V and J ends were trimmed by 2 bases and 2 bases, with 7 bases remaining between them. CDR3 in amino acids: CASSEQRGNQPQHF. The CDR3 DNA reads as TGTGCCAGCAGTGAACAAAGGGGCAATCAGCCCCAGCATTTT.

CDR3: CASSPQDRTNEKLFF. For the CDR3, the DNA is TGTGCCAGCTCACCACAAGACCGCACTAATGAAAAACTGTTTTTT. The rearrangement joins TRBV18 to TRBJ1-4, with D hard to call. Germline values: CDR1 KGHSH, CDR2 LQKENI. The V end was cut by 1 base, the J end by 2 bases, with 8 bases between. The CDR3 is 15 residues long.

The rearrangement joins TRBV5-4 to TRBJ2-7, with TRBD2 matching over 10 bases. CDR1 is SGHNT and CDR2 is YYREEE in the germline V gene (reference sequence). This CDR3 region has 15 residues. V shed 3 bases, J shed 3 bases, and the junction held 6 bases outside the gene matches. The CDR3: CASSSQREGLYEQYF. The CDR3 DNA is TGTGCCAGCAGCTCCCAGCGGGAGGGCCTCTACGAGCAGTACTTC.

This chain uses TRBV19 with TRBJ2-7; TRBD1 matches at 8 bases. V lost 2 bases and J lost 5; bases outside the gene matches: 8. Germline V gene lookup returns CDR1 LNHDA and CDR2 SQIVND (reference sequence). The CDR3 extends over 15 amino acids. The CDR3 coding sequence is TGTGCCAGTAGTATATCCGCACAGGGGGTCGACGAGCAGTACTTC. As protein: CASSISAQGVDEQYF.

This sequence joins TRBV5-5 and TRBJ2-1; the D call may be TRBD1 or TRBD2 (6 bases each). Between the trimmed V and J ends, which lost 1 base and 0 bases, there was a span of 14 bases. The CDR3 runs to 17 residues. The germline V gene encodes CDR1 SGHKS and CDR2 YYEKEE (reference sequence). The CDR3 is CASSLRGATSSYNEQFF. The CDR3 DNA reads TGTGCCAGCAGCTTGAGGGGGGCCACCTCCTCCTACAATGAGCAGTTCTTC.

V is TRBV2 and J is TRBJ2-5; D ambiguous. CDR1 is SNHLY and CDR2 is FYNNEI in the germline V gene. The CDR3 sequence is 16 residues long. V gave up 3 bases and J gave up 3 bases, with 17 bases separating them. The CDR3 region has the DNA TGTGCCAGCAGTGACCTTGGGCTAGTTATGGAAGAGACCCAGTACTTC. Protein: CASSDLGLVMEETQYF.

This clone was seen only once. The V call is TRBV21-1, the J call TRBJ2-7; the tabulated D call, TRBD1, remains unverified against the DNA. TRBV21-1 is given as a pseudogene. The CDR3 extends over 14 amino acids. The CDR3 nucleotides read TGTGCCAGCAGTGGACAGGGAAAACCCTACGAGCAGTACTTC. Protein product: CASSGQGKPYEQYF.

The chain couples TRBV12-5 to TRBJ2-2, with TRBD1 as a possible D gene (6 bases). V was pared by 1 base and J by 5 bases, with 11 bases between. This CDR3 is 15 amino acids long. Per the germline V gene, CDR1 is LGHNT and CDR2 is FRNRAP. For the CDR3, the DNA is TGTGCTAGTGGTTTGGCGGACAGATTAACCGGGGAGCTGTTTTTT. Its translation: CASGLADRLTGELFF.

The chain combines TRBV23-1 with TRBJ2-7; 10 bases align to TRBD1. TRBV23-1 falls under the ORF class, with uncertain function. The CDR3 is 16 amino acids. Trimming removed 2 bases from V and 5 bases from J; junction bases left unmatched: 9. This CDR3 reads CASSQRSGQGNHEQYF. The DNA of the CDR3 is TGCGCCAGCAGTCAAAGGTCGGGACAGGGGAACCACGAGCAGTACTTC.

The chain links TRBV28 to TRBJ2-1; the D gene is possibly TRBD2 (5 bases). Germline values: CDR1 MDHEN, CDR2 SYDVKM. This CDR3 contains 15 residues. Trimming took off 5 bases at V and 0 bases at J, with 11 bases between the two ends. CDR3 region: CASSMRVSSYNEQFF. The CDR3 DNA follows: TGTGCCAGCAGTATGCGGGTCAGCTCCTACAATGAGCAGTTCTTC.

The V call is TRBV7-2, the J call TRBJ2-7; D is perhaps TRBD1 (6 bases). Germline CDR1 is SGHTA and CDR2 is FQGNSA. Trimming removed 1 base from V and 2 bases from J, with 6 bases in between. This CDR3 comprises 13 residues. The chain's CDR3 is CASSLGGPYEQYF. CDR3 bases: TGTGCCAGCAGCTTAGGGGGGCCCTACGAGCAGTACTTC.

The chain is built from TRBV6-1 and TRBJ2-3; 8 bases line up with TRBD1. The CDR3 spans 17 residues. The trim removed 2 bases at V and 3 bases at J, leaving 10 bases unmatched. CDR1 and CDR2 from the germline V gene are MNHNS and SASEGT. The CDR3 spells CASSEMWRTGSTDTQYF. CDR3 nucleotide sequence: TGTGCCAGCAGTGAAATGTGGAGGACAGGGTCGACAGATACGCAGTATTTT.

The chain couples TRBV6-5 to TRBJ1-3; unclear D gene. The CDR3 contains 15 residues. The V gene lost 0 bases and the J gene lost 5 bases, with 11 bases spanning the gap. Germline CDR1 MNHEY, CDR2 SVGAGI. The CDR3 protein is CASSYSIGLRNTIYF. The CDR3 coding sequence is TGTGCCAGCAGTTACTCGATAGGGCTTCGAAACACCATATATTTT.

V gene TRBV19 combines with J gene TRBJ2-5; the match to TRBD2 covers 10 bases. This CDR3 is built from 14 residues. CDR1 and CDR2 (germline): LNHDA, SQIVND (reference sequence). J lost 5 bases, V lost 8 bases, and 8 bases had no gene match. CDR3 coding DNA: TGTGCCAGTGCGGGACTAGCGTCCGGGGAGACCCAGTACTTC. It specifies CASAGLASGETQYF.

In its sample, this clone was seen once. CDR3 residues: CASSLTLLETQYF. CDR3 bases: TGTGCCAGCAGCCTCACCCTTCTAGAGACCCAGTACTTC. The chain is built from TRBV7-3 and TRBJ2-5; D not certain. The CDR3 consists of 13 residues. Germline CDR1 SGHTA, CDR2 FQGTGA. Trimming pared 5 bases from V and 4 bases from J, leaving 11 bases between.